The clone carrying this T cell receptor beta chain was found many times. Its cognate antigen is unknown. The data derive from a study of early T cells in non-severe SARS-CoV-2 infection. MiXCR, applied by TCRdb to the 5' RACE reads, yields one record per CDR3 protein. The repertoire consists of tens of thousands of distinct CDR3 sequences, with under 4.5% occurring once and the leading ten covering about 5.4%. The study, taken as a whole, reports: There was a bias toward anti-spike CD8 responses in VDJdb matching, which missed private and CD4 specificities.

V was cut by 1 base and J by 1 base, with 11 bases left in between. The CDR3 consists of 16 residues. CDR1 is SGHVS and CDR2 is FQNEAQ in the germline V gene. This clonotype was sampled from an adult who was a healthcare worker with PCR-confirmed SARS-CoV-2 infection or an uninfected control (not recorded which). Material: whole blood. The rearrangement uses TRBV7-8 and TRBJ2-4, with D possibly matching TRBD2 (6 bases). In nucleotides, the CDR3 is TGTGCCAGCAGCTTAGGCCCGAGCGGGGCCAAAAACATTCAGTACTTC. It translates to CASSLGPSGAKNIQYF.